What follows are 14 T cell receptor beta chains derived from one specimen sequenced in a study of T cell changes during pregnancy in multiple sclerosis (dated by TCRdb to the late 2010s). Library method: the immunoSEQ multiplex PCR assay. This immuneACCESS table, as held by TCRdb, lists in-frame sequences with V and J called but not all clones. Of the missing ones, under half trace to an unresolved V gene in checked studies; the others have no known cause. This sample comprises tens of thousands of clones, about 88% of them detected only once. The ten most abundant clones make up more than 0.3% of the sample. Here the sequenced sample was CD4+ T cells from peripheral blood mononuclear cells, taken in the third trimester of pregnancy. All receptors come from a female donor with multiple sclerosis, enrolled in a pregnancy study.

This sequence joins TRBV6-6 and TRBJ1-5; tentative D call: TRBD1 (6 bases). Germline V gives CDR1 MNHNY, CDR2 SVGAGI (reference sequence). V shed 5 bases and J shed 2 bases, with 10 bases lying between them. The CDR3 covers 14 residues. Written as DNA, the CDR3 is TGTGCCAGCAGTCTACAGGGAGGCAATCAGCCCCAGCATTTT. It is translated as CASSLQGGNQPQHF.

This clone was counted a single time. The CDR3 DNA reads TGTGCCTGGAGTGTATCTGAGAATGGCTACACCTTC. It encodes CAWSVSENGYTF. V gene TRBV30 combines with J gene TRBJ1-2; no clear D gene. V was trimmed by 0 bases and J by 6 bases, leaving 8 bases between them. The CDR3 sequence is 12 residues long. The germline CDR1 and CDR2 sequences are GTSNPN and SVGIG (reference sequence).

The chain uses TRBV4-1 and TRBJ1-2; D remains ambiguous. The ends were cut back, 0 bases at V and 2 bases at J, with 22 bases in the middle. Germline loops: CDR1 MGHRA, CDR2 YSYEKL. The CDR3 is 19 amino acids. This chain's CDR3 is CASSQDTRGIRRLNYGYTF. The DNA for the CDR3 is TGCGCCAGCAGCCAAGATACTCGGGGAATCAGGCGATTGAACTATGGCTACACCTTC.

The chain recombines TRBV18 with TRBJ2-5; D not certain. The CDR3 runs 11 residues. V shed 3 bases and J shed 4 bases, with 3 bases lying between them. Looked up from germline, CDR1 is KGHSH and CDR2 is LQKENI. The CDR3 region has the DNA TGTGCCAGCTCACCGAGAGAGACCCAGTACTTC. This codes for CASSPRETQYF. Full variable domain (remainder filled in from reference TRBV18 and TRBJ2-5): NAGVMQNPRHLVRRRGQEARLRCSPMKGHSHVYWYRQLPEEGLKFMVYLQKENIIDESGMPKERFSAEFPKEGPSILRIQQVVRGDSAAYFCASSPRETQYFGPGTRLLVL.

The chain links TRBV19 to TRBJ1-5; 9 nucleotides align to TRBD1. CDR3 length: 18 amino acids. The V gene's germline CDR1 is LNHDA and CDR2 SQIVND (reference sequence). After removal of 7 bases from V and 1 base from J, the junction contained 14 bases not matched to a gene. The CDR3 reads CASTPRSTGGGSNQPQHF. CDR3 nucleotides: TGTGCCAGTACCCCAAGAAGTACAGGGGGCGGAAGCAATCAGCCCCAGCATTTT. The variable domain in full, with the rest retrieved from reference TRBV19 and TRBJ1-5, is DGGITQSPKYLFRKEGQNVTLSCEQNLNHDAMYWYRQDPGQGLRLIYYSQIVNDFQKGDIAEGYSVSREKKESFPLTVTSAQKNPTAFYLCASTPRSTGGGSNQPQHFGDGTRLSIL.

This rearrangement joins TRBV25-1 to TRBJ2-1; weak D call: TRBD2 (5 bases). The ends were cut back, 3 bases at V and 2 bases at J, with 17 bases in the middle. Germline V gene lookup returns CDR1 MGHDK and CDR2 SYGVNS. The CDR3 extends over 17 amino acids. CDR3 nucleotide sequence: TGTGCCAGCAGTGAGGTCCCCGGGGTTAGCGCCTACAATGAGCAGTTCTTC. Its translation: CASSEVPGVSAYNEQFF.

The chain uses TRBV6-5 and TRBJ2-7; D may be TRBD2 (5 bases). Germline CDR1 MNHEY, CDR2 SVGAGI. The length of the CDR3 is 15 residues. V lost 0 bases to trimming and J lost 5 bases, with 14 bases between them. CDR3 amino acids: CASSYSIAGLDEQYF. Written as DNA, the CDR3 is TGTGCCAGCAGTTACTCGATTGCCGGACTCGACGAGCAGTACTTC.

The CDR3: CASSWGGYADTQYF. The CDR3 DNA is TGCGCCAGCAGCTGGGGGGGTTATGCAGATACGCAGTATTTT. This chain joins TRBV5-1 and TRBJ2-3; TRBD2 matches 7 bases. CDR3 length: 14 amino acids. The V and J ends lost 3 bases and 4 bases, in that order; junction bases with no gene match: 5. In germline, CDR1 is SGHRS, CDR2 YFSETQ.

The CDR3 is CSGRGGAGANVLTF. CDR3 DNA sequence: TGCAGCGGCCGGGGGGGCGCTGGGGCCAACGTCCTGACTTTC. The gene calls are TRBV29-1 and TRBJ2-6; the match to TRBD2 covers 8 bases. J gave up 2 bases and V 7 bases, and 4 bases lay outside the gene matches. Germline CDR1 SQVTM, CDR2 ANQGSEA. The CDR3 covers 14 residues.

The chain uses TRBV29-1 and TRBJ2-7, with 7 bases aligning to TRBD1. CDR3 length: 12 amino acids. V lost 7 bases and J lost 2; bases outside the gene matches: 5. The germline V gene has CDR1 SQVTM and CDR2 ANQGSEA. CDR3 sequence (DNA): TGCAGCGCACGGGACAGTACCTACGAGCAGTACTTC. It codes for CSARDSTYEQYF.

The J gene is TRBJ2-7, the V gene TRBV7-9; 7 bases agree with TRBD2. J was trimmed by 4 bases and V by 1 base; bases with no gene match: 7. The CDR3 consists of 15 residues. Germline CDR1 is SEHNR and CDR2 is FQNEAQ (reference sequence). CDR3 in amino acids: CASSLVSSGAYEQYF. The CDR3 DNA is TGTGCCAGCAGCTTAGTCTCTAGCGGTGCTTACGAGCAGTACTTC.

The V gene is TRBV19, the J gene TRBJ2-1; TRBD2 agrees at 9 bases. Germline trimming cut 7 bases from V and 7 bases from J; bases unmatched to any gene: 14. Germline V lookup: CDR1 LNHDA, CDR2 SQIVND (reference sequence). This CDR3 comprises 16 residues. CDR3 DNA sequence: TGTGCCAGTACATCCCTTAGAGCGGGAGGCTCTAATGAGCAGTTCTTC. The encoded protein is CASTSLRAGGSNEQFF.

This chain joins TRBV6-1 and TRBJ1-5; no definite D call. Trimming shortened V by 2 bases and J by 5 bases, and 7 bases separated the two germline ends. Germline V gene lookup returns CDR1 MNHNS and CDR2 SASEGT. The CDR3 covers 13 residues. CDR3 nucleotide sequence: TGTGCCAGCAGTGAAAGCCCTTATCAGCCCCAGCATTTT. Its translation is CASSESPYQPQHF.

V is TRBV30 and J is TRBJ1-2; a weak D match, TRBD1 (6 bases). This CDR3 contains 14 residues. CDR1 and CDR2 (germline): GTSNPN, SVGIG (reference sequence). The V gene lost 8 bases and the J gene lost 5 bases, with 21 bases spanning the gap. CDR3 amino acids: CAHTFPGTPYGYTF. As DNA, the CDR3 is TGTGCCCACACCTTCCCCGGGACACCATATGGCTACACCTTC.